The clone carrying this T cell receptor (beta chain) was observed a single time. Its antigen is unidentified. This sample stems from a study of cytomegalovirus exposure and HLA in healthy donors. Study-wide points: Most TCR sequences showed up rarely, but some public TCRs showed up in many donors. The authors assumed roughly uniform sequencing depth across donors for presence/absence analyses. With DRB1 most and HLA-C fewest, TCR association rates differed between HLA loci in a later analysis. Earlier analysis looked at TCR beta V segments, and most were productive about 90% or about 30% of the time.

The CDR3 sequence is 17 residues long. Germline V gene lookup returns CDR1 LNHNV and CDR2 YYDKDF (reference sequence). V lost 2 bases to trimming and J lost 2 bases; unmatched junction nucleotides: 6. 13 Jbeta primers and 60 Vbeta primers were used for the PCR. Only in-frame clones appear in the TCRdb table, and some are missing; sequencing was by immunoSEQ multiplex PCR. The sample includes some 120,000 clones, 75% to 90% of them seen just once. This TCR came from a male donor in good health and CMV-seronegative. The chain combines TRBV15 with TRBJ2-1; 10 bases map to TRBD2. The sequenced sample consisted of PBMCs. The CDR3 reads CATSRIIAGGAYNEQFF. The CDR3 bases are TGTGCCACCAGCAGAATAATAGCGGGAGGTGCCTACAATGAGCAGTTCTTC.